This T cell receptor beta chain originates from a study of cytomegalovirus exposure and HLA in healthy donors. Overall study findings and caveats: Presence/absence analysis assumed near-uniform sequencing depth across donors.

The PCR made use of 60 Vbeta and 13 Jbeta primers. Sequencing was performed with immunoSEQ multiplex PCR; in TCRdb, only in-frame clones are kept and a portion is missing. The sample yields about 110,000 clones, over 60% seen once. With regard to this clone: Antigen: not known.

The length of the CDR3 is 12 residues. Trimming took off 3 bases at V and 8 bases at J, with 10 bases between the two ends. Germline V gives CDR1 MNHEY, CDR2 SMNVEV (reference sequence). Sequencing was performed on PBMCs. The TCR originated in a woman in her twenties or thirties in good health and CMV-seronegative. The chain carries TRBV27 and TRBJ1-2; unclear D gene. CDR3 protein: CASSFRGGGYTF. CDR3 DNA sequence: TGTGCCAGCAGTTTCCGGGGAGGGGGCTACACCTTC.